This TCR beta chain was captured in a study of OX40 agonist ivuxolimab in advanced cancers. Germline loops: CDR1 SGHNT, CDR2 YYREEE (reference sequence). V gave up 3 bases and J gave up 9 bases; unmatched junction bases: 11. The CDR3 consists of 15 residues. TCRdb's table, derived via immunoSEQ multiplex PCR, lists solely in-frame clones and lacks some. Here the sample spans approximately 77,000 clones, 90% to 95% being singletons. Sequencing was performed on CD4+ or CD8+ T cells sorted from blood, taken in a trial of the OX40 agonist ivuxolimab. The clonotype comes from an adult with an advanced solid tumor such as melanoma, head and neck, liver or kidney cancer. The rearrangement joins TRBV5-4 to TRBJ2-7; the match to TRBD2 covers 11 bases. CDR3 nucleotides: TGTGCCAGCAGCTCGACCGGGACTAGCGGTTCGGGGCAGTACTTC. Amino acids: CASSSTGTSGSGQYF. The whole variable domain, filled in from reference TRBV5-4 and TRBJ2-7, reads ETGVTQSPTHLIKTRGQQVTLRCSSQSGHNTVSWYQQALGQGPQFIFQYYREEENGRGNFPPRFSGLQFPNYSSELNVNALELDDSALYLCASSSTGTSGSGQYFGPGTRLTVT.